Sequencing of this TCR beta chain was carried out in a study of cytomegalovirus exposure and HLA in healthy donors. Researchers ran the PCR with 60 Vbeta and 13 Jbeta primers. This table comes from immunoSEQ multiplex PCR, and its TCRdb copy is limited to in-frame clones, with some not included. The profile shows about 130,000 clones, roughly four fifths of them singletons. With regard to this clone: Antigen unknown.

The study's findings and limits: With DRB1 most and HLA-C fewest, TCR association rates differed between HLA loci in a later analysis. It was only CMV serostatus that was available as immune exposure information.

Germline trimming cut 2 bases from V and 2 bases from J; bases unmatched to any gene: 7. Germline V CDR1 and CDR2: MDHEN, SYDVKM. This CDR3 spans 16 amino acids. This receptor was identified in a man younger than 40 in good health and CMV-seronegative. The source material was PBMCs. This rearrangement joins TRBV28 to TRBJ2-7; TRBD2 agrees at 9 bases. In DNA form, the CDR3 reads TGTGCCAGCAGTTTAGCTATAGCGGGAGATACCTACGAGCAGTACTTC. Protein: CASSLAIAGDTYEQYF.